This paragraph reports one T cell receptor (beta chain). Its cognate antigen is unknown. Cultured CD4+ T cell DNA was sequenced using the Oncomine TCR Beta short-read assay. Investigators obtained genomic DNA by extraction from cultured CD4+ T cells. MiXCR was run by TCRdb on the PCR reads, yielding one entry per CDR3 protein. The repertoire has over 10,000 distinct CDR3 sequences, approximately 63% of them found once; the top ten carry over 10%. This specimen belongs to a study of vaccination and CD4 T cells after COVID-19. Study information: Blood was drawn a median around 66 days post second dose, range 14 to 241.

Study-wide results and caveats: The authors identified 304 of 307 vaccine-specific clones in convalescent patients as spike mono-reactive.

Trimming took 2 bases from V and 4 from J, leaving 8 bases between them. The CDR3 has 12 residues. In germline, CDR1 is GTSNPN, CDR2 SVGIG (reference sequence). The treatment: roughly 10-day PBMC culture with coronavirus spike peptide pools or control peptides (ViraFEST assay). This clonotype was obtained from a human donor who had recovered from COVID-19. Specimen: CD4+ T cells from blood, cultured in vitro. The chain has TRBV30 and TRBJ1-1; no definite D call. CDR3 DNA: TGTGCCTGGAGTTTGCGGACCACTGAAGCTTTCTTT. Amino acid sequence: CAWSLRTTEAFF.